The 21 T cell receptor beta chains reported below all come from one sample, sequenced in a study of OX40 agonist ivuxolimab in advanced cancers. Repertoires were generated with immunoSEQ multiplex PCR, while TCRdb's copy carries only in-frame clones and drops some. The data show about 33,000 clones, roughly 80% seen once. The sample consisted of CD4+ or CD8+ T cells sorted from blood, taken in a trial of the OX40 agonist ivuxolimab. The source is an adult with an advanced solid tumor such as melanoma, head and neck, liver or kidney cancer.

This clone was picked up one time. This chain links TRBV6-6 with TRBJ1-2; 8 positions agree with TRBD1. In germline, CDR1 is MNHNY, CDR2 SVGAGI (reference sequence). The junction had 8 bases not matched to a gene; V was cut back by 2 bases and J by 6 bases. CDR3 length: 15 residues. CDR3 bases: TGTGCCAGCAGTTACCCGACAGGGGTAGGTCATGGCTACACCTTC. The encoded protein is CASSYPTGVGHGYTF.

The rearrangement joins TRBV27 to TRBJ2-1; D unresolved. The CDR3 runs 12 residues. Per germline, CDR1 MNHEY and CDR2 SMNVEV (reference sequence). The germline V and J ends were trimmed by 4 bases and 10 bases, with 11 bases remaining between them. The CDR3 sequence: CASSSTNSEQFF. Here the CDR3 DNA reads TGTGCCAGCAGTTCTACCAATTCGGAGCAGTTCTTC.

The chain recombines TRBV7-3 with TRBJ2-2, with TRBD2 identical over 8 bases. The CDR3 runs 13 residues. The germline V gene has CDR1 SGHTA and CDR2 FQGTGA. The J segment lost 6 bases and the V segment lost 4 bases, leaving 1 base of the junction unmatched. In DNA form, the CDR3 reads TGTGCCAGCAGCTGGACTAGCCCCGGGGAGCTGTTTTTT. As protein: CASSWTSPGELFF.

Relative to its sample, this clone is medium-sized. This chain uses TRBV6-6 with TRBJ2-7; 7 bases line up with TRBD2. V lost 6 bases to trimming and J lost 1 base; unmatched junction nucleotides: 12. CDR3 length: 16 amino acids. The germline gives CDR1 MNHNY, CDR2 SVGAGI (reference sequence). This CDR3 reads CASRKASGEGSYEQYF. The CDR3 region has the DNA TGTGCCAGCAGGAAGGCTAGCGGAGAAGGGTCCTACGAGCAGTACTTC.

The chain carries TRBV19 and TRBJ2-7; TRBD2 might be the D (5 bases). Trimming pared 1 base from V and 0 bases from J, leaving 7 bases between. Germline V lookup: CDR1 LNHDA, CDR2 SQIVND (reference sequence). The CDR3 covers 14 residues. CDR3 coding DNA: TGTGCCAGTAGTATAGGCAGCGGCTCCTACGAGCAGTACTTC. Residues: CASSIGSGSYEQYF. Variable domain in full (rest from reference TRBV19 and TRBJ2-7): DGGITQSPKYLFRKEGQNVTLSCEQNLNHDAMYWYRQDPGQGLRLIYYSQIVNDFQKGDIAEGYSVSREKKESFPLTVTSAQKNPTAFYLCASSIGSGSYEQYFGPGTRLTVT.

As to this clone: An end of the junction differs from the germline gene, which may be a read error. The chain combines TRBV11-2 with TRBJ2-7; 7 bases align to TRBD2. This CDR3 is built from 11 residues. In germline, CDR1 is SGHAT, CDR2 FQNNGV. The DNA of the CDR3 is TGTGCCAGCAGCCAGGCGAAGGGACTATTATTC. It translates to CASSQAKGLLF. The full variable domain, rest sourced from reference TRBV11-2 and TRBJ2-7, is EAGVAQSPRYKIIEKRQSVAFWCNPISGHATLYWYQQILGQGPKLLIQFQNNGVVDDSQLPKDRFSAERLKGVDSTLKIQPAKLEDSAVYLCASSQAKGLLFGPGTRLTVT.

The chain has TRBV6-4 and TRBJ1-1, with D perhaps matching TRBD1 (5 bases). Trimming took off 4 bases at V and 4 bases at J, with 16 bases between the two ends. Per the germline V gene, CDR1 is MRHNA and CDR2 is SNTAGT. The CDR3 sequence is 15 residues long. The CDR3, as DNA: TGTGCCAGCAGTGTTAGGGTGGGGGGTATCACTGAAGCTTTCTTT. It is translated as CASSVRVGGITEAFF.

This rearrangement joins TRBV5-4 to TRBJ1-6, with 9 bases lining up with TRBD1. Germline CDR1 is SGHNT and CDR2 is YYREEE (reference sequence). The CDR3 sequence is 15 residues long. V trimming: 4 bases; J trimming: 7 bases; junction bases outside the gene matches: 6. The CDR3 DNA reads TGTGCCAGCAGCGCGGGACAGGGTAGGAATTCACCCCTCCACTTT. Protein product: CASSAGQGRNSPLHF.

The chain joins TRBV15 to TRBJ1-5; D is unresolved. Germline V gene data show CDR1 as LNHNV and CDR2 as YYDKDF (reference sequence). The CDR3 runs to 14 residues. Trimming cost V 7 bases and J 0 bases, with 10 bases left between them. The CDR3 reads CATTPENSNQPQHF. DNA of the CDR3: TGTGCCACCACTCCGGAAAATAGCAATCAGCCCCAGCATTTT.

The chain's CDR3 is CASRGDITGELFF. CDR3 sequence (DNA): TGTGCCAGCAGAGGGGATATCACCGGGGAGCTGTTTTTT. The V call is TRBV27, the J call TRBJ2-2, with a tentative D call TRBD1 (5 bases). Looked up from germline, CDR1 is MNHEY and CDR2 is SMNVEV (reference sequence). V was clipped by 6 bases and J by 4 bases, with 9 bases between them. The CDR3 is made up of 13 amino acids.

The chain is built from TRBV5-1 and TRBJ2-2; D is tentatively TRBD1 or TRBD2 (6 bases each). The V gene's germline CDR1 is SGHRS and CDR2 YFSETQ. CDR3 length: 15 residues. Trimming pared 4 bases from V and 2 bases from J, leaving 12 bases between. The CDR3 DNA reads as TGCGCCAGCAGCCCCGGGGGCCCCAACACCGGGGAGCTGTTTTTT. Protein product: CASSPGGPNTGELFF.

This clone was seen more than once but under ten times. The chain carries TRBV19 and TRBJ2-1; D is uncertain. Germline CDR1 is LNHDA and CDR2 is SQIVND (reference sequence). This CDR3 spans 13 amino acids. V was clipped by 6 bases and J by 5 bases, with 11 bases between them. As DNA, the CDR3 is TGTGCCAGTAGCCTCGTCGGGCACAATGAGCAGTTCTTC. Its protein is CASSLVGHNEQFF.

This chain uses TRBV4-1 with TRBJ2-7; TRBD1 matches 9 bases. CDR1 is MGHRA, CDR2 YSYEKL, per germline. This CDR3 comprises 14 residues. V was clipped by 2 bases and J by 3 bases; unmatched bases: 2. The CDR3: CASSQPGQGYEQYF. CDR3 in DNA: TGCGCCAGCAGCCAACCGGGACAGGGCTACGAGCAGTACTTC.

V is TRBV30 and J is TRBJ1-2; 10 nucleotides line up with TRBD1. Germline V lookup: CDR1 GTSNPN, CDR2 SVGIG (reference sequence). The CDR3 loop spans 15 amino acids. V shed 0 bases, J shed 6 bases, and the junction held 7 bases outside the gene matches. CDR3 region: CAWSVAGQGSDGYTF. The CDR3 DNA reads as TGTGCCTGGAGTGTAGCGGGACAGGGGTCCGATGGCTACACCTTC.

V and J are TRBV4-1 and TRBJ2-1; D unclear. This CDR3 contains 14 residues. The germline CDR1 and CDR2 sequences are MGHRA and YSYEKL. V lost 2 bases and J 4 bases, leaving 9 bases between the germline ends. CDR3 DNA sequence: TGCGCCAGCAGCCAACTTCTCAGTTACAATGAGCAGTTCTTC. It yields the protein CASSQLLSYNEQFF.

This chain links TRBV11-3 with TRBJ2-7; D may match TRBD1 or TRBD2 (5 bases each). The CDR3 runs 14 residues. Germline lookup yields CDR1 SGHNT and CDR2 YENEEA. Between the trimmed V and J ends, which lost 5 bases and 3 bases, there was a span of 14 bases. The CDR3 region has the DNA TGTGCCAGCAGCGCCACCGGGACCGTCTACGAGCAGTACTTC. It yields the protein CASSATGTVYEQYF.

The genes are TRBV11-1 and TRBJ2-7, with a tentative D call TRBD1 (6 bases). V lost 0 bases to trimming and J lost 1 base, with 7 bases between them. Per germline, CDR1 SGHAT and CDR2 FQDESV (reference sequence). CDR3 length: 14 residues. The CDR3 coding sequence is TGTGCCAGCAGCTTAGCCGGACAGTCCTACGAGCAGTACTTC. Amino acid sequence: CASSLAGQSYEQYF.

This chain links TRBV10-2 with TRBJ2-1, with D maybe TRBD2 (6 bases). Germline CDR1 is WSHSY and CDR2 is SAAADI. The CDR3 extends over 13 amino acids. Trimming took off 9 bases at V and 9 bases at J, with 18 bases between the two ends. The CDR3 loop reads CASFSGGSGEQFF. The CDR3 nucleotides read TGCGCCAGTTTTAGTGGAGGGTCTGGTGAGCAGTTCTTC.

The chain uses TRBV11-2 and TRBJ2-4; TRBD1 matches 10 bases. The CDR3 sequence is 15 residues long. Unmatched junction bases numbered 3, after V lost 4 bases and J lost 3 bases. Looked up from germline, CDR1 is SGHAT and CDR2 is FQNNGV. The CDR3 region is CASSSRTGGKNIQYF. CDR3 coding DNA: TGTGCCAGCAGCTCACGGACAGGGGGCAAAAACATTCAGTACTTC.

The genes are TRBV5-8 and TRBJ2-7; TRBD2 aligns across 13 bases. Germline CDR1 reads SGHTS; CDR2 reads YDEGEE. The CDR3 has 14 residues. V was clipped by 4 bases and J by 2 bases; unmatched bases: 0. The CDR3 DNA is TGTGCCAGCAGCGGGACTAGCGGGGCCTACGAGCAGTACTTC. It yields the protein CASSGTSGAYEQYF.

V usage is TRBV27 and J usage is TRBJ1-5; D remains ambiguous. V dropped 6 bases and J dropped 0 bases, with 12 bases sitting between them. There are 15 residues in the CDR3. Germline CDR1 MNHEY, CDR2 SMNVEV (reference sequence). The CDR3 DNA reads TGTGCCAGCAGGGCCTCACTATATAGCAATCAGCCCCAGCATTTT. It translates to CASRASLYSNQPQHF.